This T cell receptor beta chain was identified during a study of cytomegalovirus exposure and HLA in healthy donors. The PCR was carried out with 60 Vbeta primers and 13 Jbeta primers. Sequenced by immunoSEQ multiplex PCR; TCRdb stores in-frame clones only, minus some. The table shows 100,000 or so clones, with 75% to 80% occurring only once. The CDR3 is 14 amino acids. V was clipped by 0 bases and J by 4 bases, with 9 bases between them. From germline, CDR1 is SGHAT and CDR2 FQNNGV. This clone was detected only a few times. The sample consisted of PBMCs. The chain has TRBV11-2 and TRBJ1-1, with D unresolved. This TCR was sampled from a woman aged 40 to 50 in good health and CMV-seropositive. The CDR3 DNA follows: TGTGCCAGCAGCTTAGAGGCTGAGGGCACTGAAGCTTTCTTT. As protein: CASSLEAEGTEAFF.